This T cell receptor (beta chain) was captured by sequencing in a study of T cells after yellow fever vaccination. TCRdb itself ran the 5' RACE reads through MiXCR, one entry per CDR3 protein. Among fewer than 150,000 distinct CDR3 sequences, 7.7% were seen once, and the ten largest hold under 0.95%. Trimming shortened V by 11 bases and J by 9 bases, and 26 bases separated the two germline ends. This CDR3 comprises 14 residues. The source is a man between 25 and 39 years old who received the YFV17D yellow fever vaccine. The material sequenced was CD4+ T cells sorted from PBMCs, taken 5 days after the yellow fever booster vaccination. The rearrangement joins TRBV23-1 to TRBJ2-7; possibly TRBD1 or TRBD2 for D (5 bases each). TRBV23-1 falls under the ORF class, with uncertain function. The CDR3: CAVISSRGPLGQYF. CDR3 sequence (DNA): TGCGCCGTTATAAGTAGTCGGGGACCCCTTGGGCAGTACTTC.